This T cell receptor beta chain was identified in a study of PD-1 blockade in classical Hodgkin lymphoma. General study findings and limits: CD8+ TCR diversity did not rise significantly by C4D1, unlike CD4+. In newly diagnosed patients, baseline TCR diversity was reportedly below that of healthy donors.

Described time point: cycle 4 day 1 (C4D1), after around six weeks of nivolumab. Exposure to brentuximab vedotin varied, and each patient had relapsed following autologous stem cell transplantation. PBMCs were thawed, and CD8+ T cells were then isolated from them by magnetic negative selection. Complete response, partial response or progressive disease constituted the best responses recorded. To note about this clone: Its antigen is as yet unknown.

Germline V CDR1 and CDR2: ENHRY, SYGVKD. V lost 10 bases to trimming and J lost 7 bases; unmatched junction nucleotides: 9. The length of the CDR3 is 12 residues. Sequenced by immunoSEQ multiplex PCR; TCRdb stores in-frame clones only, minus some. This repertoire shows approximately 20,000 clones, 88% found once; its top ten account for roughly 4.7%. The chain has TRBV10-3 and TRBJ2-7; 8 bases fit TRBD2. The material sequenced was CD8+ T cells from blood, taken before the fourth cycle of nivolumab. The sequence came from a human donor with classical Hodgkin lymphoma. CDR3 loop: CATGGENPEQYF. Here the CDR3 DNA reads TGTGCCACGGGGGGGGAGAATCCGGAGCAGTACTTC.